The 20 T cell receptor beta chains below all came from one sample that was sequenced in a study of CD4 T cells in relation to SARS-CoV-2 and coronaviruses. Assay used: immunoSEQ multiplex PCR; TCRdb lists only in-frame clones, some missing. This sample has approximately 70,000 clones, with approximately 93% found just once. CD4+ T cells from unexposed donors were obtained before the COVID-19 pandemic (2011-2018). Sequenced: naive CD4+ T cells from PBMCs. As to subset: naive CD4+ T cells isolated by negative enrichment. The receptors were gathered from a human donor in good health.

The chain uses TRBV7-2 and TRBJ2-3; unclear D gene. With 1 base removed from V and 0 bases from J, the gap between germline ends came to 5 bases. Germline assignment: CDR1 SGHTA and CDR2 FQGNSA. The CDR3 has 14 amino acids. Written as DNA, the CDR3 is TGTGCCAGCAGCTTAGTGGGAAGCACAGATACGCAGTATTTT. Translated: CASSLVGSTDTQYF.

The chain uses TRBV15 and TRBJ2-1, with a tentative D call TRBD2 (5 bases). This CDR3 region has 14 residues. CDR1 LNHNV and CDR2 YYDKDF come from the germline V gene (reference sequence). The V end lost 3 bases, the J end lost 0 bases, and 6 bases lay between the germline ends. Written as DNA, the CDR3 is TGTGCCACCAGCAGGGGGAGCTCCTACAATGAGCAGTTCTTC. Protein sequence: CATSRGSSYNEQFF.

For the CDR3, the DNA is TGTGCCAGCAGACGGACGGGCGGACAGACCCAGTACTTC. It specifies CASRRTGGQTQYF. The chain has TRBV2 and TRBJ2-5; no clear D. With 6 bases removed from V and 6 bases from J, the gap between germline ends came to 14 bases. This CDR3 comprises 13 residues. Germline lookup yields CDR1 SNHLY and CDR2 FYNNEI.

CDR3 nucleotides: TGCAGCGTTGAAAGGGGGGGCCCCACGGAGACCCAGTACTTC. It yields the protein CSVERGGPTETQYF. The rearrangement links TRBV29-1 to TRBJ2-5; D may be TRBD2 (7 bases). The V end was cut by 2 bases, the J end by 5 bases, with 15 bases between. The CDR3 consists of 14 residues. Germline CDR1 SQVTM, CDR2 ANQGSEA.

The rearrangement joins TRBV5-1 to TRBJ2-5; TRBD2 matches 7 bases. The CDR3 runs 14 residues. The trim removed 4 bases at V and 5 bases at J, leaving 8 bases unmatched. CDR1 SGHRS and CDR2 YFSETQ come from the germline V gene. The CDR3 region has the DNA TGCGCCAGCAGCCGAGGGAGGGTAGTGGAGACCCAGTACTTC. This sequence encodes CASSRGRVVETQYF.

The chain has TRBV30 and TRBJ2-3; D may be TRBD2 (6 bases). V dropped 3 bases and J dropped 9 bases, with 16 bases sitting between them. CDR3 length equals 13 residues. Germline CDR1 GTSNPN, CDR2 SVGIG (reference sequence). CDR3 sequence (DNA): TGTGCCTGGAGCACGACACTAGCTCAGACGCAGTATTTT. This sequence encodes CAWSTTLAQTQYF.

The chain joins TRBV5-1 to TRBJ1-5; the D is unclear. CDR1 SGHRS and CDR2 YFSETQ come from the germline V gene. CDR3 length equals 13 residues. With 0 bases removed from V and 9 bases from J, the gap between germline ends came to 10 bases. CDR3 in amino acids: CASSLGDGWPQHF. The DNA of the CDR3 is TGCGCCAGCAGCTTGGGAGACGGGTGGCCCCAGCATTTT.

The chain is built from TRBV5-4 and TRBJ1-1; D is unresolved. Trimming removed 6 bases from V and 3 bases from J, with 9 bases in between. The germline V gene has CDR1 SGHNT and CDR2 YYREEE (reference sequence). The CDR3 extends over 12 amino acids. As DNA, the CDR3 is TGTGCCAGCACCTCTAGAGACACTGAAGCTTTCTTT. Translation: CASTSRDTEAFF.

The chain combines TRBV7-8 with TRBJ1-5, with 8 bases matching TRBD1. Germline CDR1 is SGHVS and CDR2 is FQNEAQ. With V trimmed by 1 base and J by 4 bases, 3 bases remained unmatched. The CDR3 consists of 15 residues. As DNA, the CDR3 is TGTGCCAGCAGCTTAGGCAGGGGGCAGAATCAGCCCCAGCATTTT. This sequence encodes CASSLGRGQNQPQHF. The full variable domain, in which reference TRBV7-8 and TRBJ1-5 provide the parts outside the CDR3, is GAGVSQSPRYKVAKRGQDVALRCDPISGHVSLFWYQQALGQGPEFLTYFQNEAQLDKSGLPSDRFFAERPEGSVSTLKIQRTQQEDSAVYLCASSLGRGQNQPQHFGDGTRLSIL.

This clone was found a few times. The chain is built from TRBV11-1 and TRBJ1-6; 7 bases are a match to TRBD1. This CDR3 region has 15 residues. Germline lookup yields CDR1 SGHAT and CDR2 FQDESV (reference sequence). V was clipped by 6 bases and J by 9 bases; unmatched bases: 11. CDR3 sequence reads: CASSSQGYLGSPLHF. DNA of the CDR3: TGTGCCAGCAGTTCACAGGGGTACCTTGGTTCACCCCTCCACTTT.

This clone occurred a few times. The chain employs TRBV3-1 (or the pseudogene TRBV3-2) and TRBJ1-2, with D perhaps TRBD1 (6 bases). The CDR3 sequence is 12 residues long. V gave up 4 bases and J gave up 9 bases, with 12 bases separating them. Germline CDR1 reads LGHDT; CDR2 reads YNNKEL (reference sequence). The CDR3 loop is CASSLDSRSYTF. CDR3 nucleotides: TGTGCCAGCAGCCTGGACAGTCGGAGCTACACCTTC.

The V gene is TRBV21-1, the J gene TRBJ1-2. TRBV21-1 is deemed a pseudogene. The CDR3 is 15 amino acids. This CDR3 is CASSKAVPIHYGYTF. The CDR3 DNA follows: TGTGCCAGCAGCAAAGCAGTCCCGATTCACTATGGCTACACCTTC.

CDR3 loop: CASSPPGLAGRGRHEQFF. In DNA, the CDR3 is TGTGCCAGCAGCCCTCCGGGACTAGCGGGAAGGGGGAGGCATGAGCAGTTCTTC. The rearrangement links TRBV7-9 to TRBJ2-1, with 13 bases aligning to TRBD2. There are 18 residues in the CDR3. Germline V CDR1 and CDR2: SEHNR, FQNEAQ (reference sequence). The J segment lost 8 bases and the V segment lost 5 bases, leaving 15 bases of the junction unmatched.

The J gene is TRBJ1-2, the V gene TRBV6-5, with D hard to call. V shed 7 bases and J shed 0 bases, with 9 bases lying between them. The CDR3 consists of 13 residues. Germline loops: CDR1 MNHEY, CDR2 SVGAGI. In DNA form, the CDR3 reads TGTGCCAGCATCGGGTCCCCTAACTATGGCTACACCTTC. Its protein product is CASIGSPNYGYTF.

The table lists this clone with a count of one. The V and J genes are TRBV9 and TRBJ1-3; D is uncertain. Germline V CDR1 and CDR2: SGDLS, YYNGEE. V gave up 0 bases and J gave up 4 bases, with 11 bases separating them. The CDR3 runs to 15 residues. CDR3 protein: CASSVVGSTGNTIYF. In nucleotides, the CDR3 is TGTGCCAGCAGCGTAGTTGGGTCTACGGGAAACACCATATATTTT.

The V call is TRBV5-1, the J call TRBJ1-1; D uncertain. The length of the CDR3 is 14 residues. With 0 bases removed from V and 1 base from J, the gap between germline ends came to 7 bases. Germline CDR1 and CDR2: SGHRS and YFSETQ. This CDR3 is CASSLAPGNTEAFF. CDR3 DNA: TGCGCCAGCAGCTTGGCCCCGGGGAACACTGAAGCTTTCTTT.

The gene calls are TRBV6-4 and TRBJ2-7; the match to TRBD1 covers 7 bases. The CDR3 runs to 13 residues. Germline CDR1 is MRHNA and CDR2 is SNTAGT. The junction had 15 bases not matched to a gene; V was cut back by 10 bases and J by 9 bases. Written as DNA, the CDR3 is TGTGCCATTACCGGGACAGCACTAGATGTGCAGTACTTC. It encodes CAITGTALDVQYF.

The rearrangement links TRBV19 to TRBJ2-1; 7 nucleotides match TRBD2. CDR1 LNHDA and CDR2 SQIVND come from the germline V gene (reference sequence). The J segment lost 6 bases and the V segment lost 0 bases, leaving 11 bases of the junction unmatched. This CDR3 has 17 amino acids. The CDR3 DNA follows: TGTGCCAGTAGTATAGATTGGCGGGAGTCTTTTTCCAATGAGCAGTTCTTC. Translation: CASSIDWRESFSNEQFF.

The rearrangement links TRBV5-1 to TRBJ2-7, with a tentative D call TRBD1 (5 bases). The CDR3 has 13 amino acids. Per germline, CDR1 SGHRS and CDR2 YFSETQ. V was shortened by 0 bases and J by 11 bases, with 15 bases between the two germline ends. The CDR3 sequence is CASSLGSTARKYF. CDR3 DNA: TGCGCCAGCAGCTTGGGGTCGACAGCCAGGAAGTACTTC.

The chain joins TRBV2 to TRBJ2-4; tentative D call: TRBD1 (6 bases). The CDR3 length is 14 residues. Germline CDR1 is SNHLY and CDR2 is FYNNEI. The V gene lost 2 bases and the J gene lost 5 bases, with 10 bases spanning the gap. This CDR3 is CASSETAGENIQYF. The DNA of the CDR3 is TGTGCCAGCAGTGAAACGGCAGGGGAAAACATTCAGTACTTC.